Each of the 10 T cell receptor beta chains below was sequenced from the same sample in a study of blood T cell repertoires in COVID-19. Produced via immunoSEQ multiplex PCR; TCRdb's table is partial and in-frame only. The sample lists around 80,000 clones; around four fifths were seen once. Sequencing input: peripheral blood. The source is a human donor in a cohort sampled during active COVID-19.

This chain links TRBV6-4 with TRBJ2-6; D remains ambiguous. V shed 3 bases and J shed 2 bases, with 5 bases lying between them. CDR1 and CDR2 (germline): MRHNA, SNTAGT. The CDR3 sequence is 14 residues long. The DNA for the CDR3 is TGTGCCAGCAGTGAGAACACTGGGGCCAACGTCCTGACTTTC. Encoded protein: CASSENTGANVLTF.

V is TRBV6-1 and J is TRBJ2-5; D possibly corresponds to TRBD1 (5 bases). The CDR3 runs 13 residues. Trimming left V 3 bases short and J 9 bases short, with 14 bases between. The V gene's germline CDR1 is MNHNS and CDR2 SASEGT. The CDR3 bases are TGTGCCAGCAGTGAGGGGCCTGGGTGGGCCCAGTACTTC. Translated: CASSEGPGWAQYF.

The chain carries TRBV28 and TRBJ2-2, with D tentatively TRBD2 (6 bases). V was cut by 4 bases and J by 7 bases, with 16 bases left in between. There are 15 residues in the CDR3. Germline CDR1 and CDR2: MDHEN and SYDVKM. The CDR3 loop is CASSSNNLGGGELFF. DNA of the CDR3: TGTGCCAGCAGTTCAAACAATTTGGGGGGCGGGGAGCTGTTTTTT.

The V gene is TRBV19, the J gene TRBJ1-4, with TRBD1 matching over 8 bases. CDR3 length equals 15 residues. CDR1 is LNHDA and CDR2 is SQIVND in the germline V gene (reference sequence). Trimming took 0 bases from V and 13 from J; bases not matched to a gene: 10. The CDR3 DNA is TGTGCCAGTAGTATAGAACGGACAGGGCAGGATGGACTGTTTTTT. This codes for CASSIERTGQDGLFF.

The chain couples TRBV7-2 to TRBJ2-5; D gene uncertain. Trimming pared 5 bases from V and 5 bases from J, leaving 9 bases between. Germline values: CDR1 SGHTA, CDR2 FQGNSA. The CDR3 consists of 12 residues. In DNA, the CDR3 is TGTGCCAGCAGCAAAAGCAGGGAGACCCAGTACTTC. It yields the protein CASSKSRETQYF. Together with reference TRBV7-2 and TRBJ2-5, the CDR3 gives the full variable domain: GAGVSQSPSNKVTEKGKDVELRCDPISGHTALYWYRQSLGQGLEFLIYFQGNSAPDKSGLPSDRFSAERTGGSVSTLTIQRTQQEDSAVYLCASSKSRETQYFGPGTRLLVL.

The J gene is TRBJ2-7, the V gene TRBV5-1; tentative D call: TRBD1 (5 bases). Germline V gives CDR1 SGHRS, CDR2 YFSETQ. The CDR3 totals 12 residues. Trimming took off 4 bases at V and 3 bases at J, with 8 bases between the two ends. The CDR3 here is CASSLQGYEQYF. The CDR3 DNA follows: TGCGCCAGCAGCCTGCAGGGCTACGAGCAGTACTTC.

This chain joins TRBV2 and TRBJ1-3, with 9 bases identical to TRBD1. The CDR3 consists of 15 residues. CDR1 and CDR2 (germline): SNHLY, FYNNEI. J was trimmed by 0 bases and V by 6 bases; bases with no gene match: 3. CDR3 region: CASRGQGTSGNTIYF. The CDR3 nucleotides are TGTGCCAGCAGGGGACAGGGTACCTCTGGAAACACCATATATTTT.

CDR3 region: CASSLEAGTGELFF. CDR3 DNA sequence: TGCGCCAGCAGCTTGGAAGCGGGCACCGGGGAGCTGTTTTTT. This chain connects TRBV5-1 to TRBJ2-2, with D maybe TRBD2 (6 bases). The CDR3 is 14 residues long. Germline V CDR1 and CDR2: SGHRS, YFSETQ. The V end was cut by 0 bases, the J end by 4 bases, with 7 bases between. The variable domain in full, with the rest retrieved from reference TRBV5-1 and TRBJ2-2, is KAGVTQTPRYLIKTRGQQVTLSCSPISGHRSVSWYQQTPGQGLQFLFEYFSETQRNKGNFPGRFSGRQFSNSRSEMNVSTLELGDSALYLCASSLEAGTGELFFGEGSRLTVL.

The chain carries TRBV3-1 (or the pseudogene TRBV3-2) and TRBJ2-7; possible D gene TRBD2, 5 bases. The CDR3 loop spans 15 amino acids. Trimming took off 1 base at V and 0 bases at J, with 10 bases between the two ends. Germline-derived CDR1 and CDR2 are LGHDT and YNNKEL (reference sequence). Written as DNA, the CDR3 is TGTGCCAGCAGCCAAGGGCCGGGGAGCTCCTACGAGCAGTACTTC. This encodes CASSQGPGSSYEQYF.

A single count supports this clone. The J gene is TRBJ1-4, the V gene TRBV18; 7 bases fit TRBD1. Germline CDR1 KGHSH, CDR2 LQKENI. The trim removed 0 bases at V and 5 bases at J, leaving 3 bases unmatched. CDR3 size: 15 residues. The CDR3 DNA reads TGTGCCAGCTCACCACCGGGCAGGGGGAATGAAAAACTGTTTTTT. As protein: CASSPPGRGNEKLFF.